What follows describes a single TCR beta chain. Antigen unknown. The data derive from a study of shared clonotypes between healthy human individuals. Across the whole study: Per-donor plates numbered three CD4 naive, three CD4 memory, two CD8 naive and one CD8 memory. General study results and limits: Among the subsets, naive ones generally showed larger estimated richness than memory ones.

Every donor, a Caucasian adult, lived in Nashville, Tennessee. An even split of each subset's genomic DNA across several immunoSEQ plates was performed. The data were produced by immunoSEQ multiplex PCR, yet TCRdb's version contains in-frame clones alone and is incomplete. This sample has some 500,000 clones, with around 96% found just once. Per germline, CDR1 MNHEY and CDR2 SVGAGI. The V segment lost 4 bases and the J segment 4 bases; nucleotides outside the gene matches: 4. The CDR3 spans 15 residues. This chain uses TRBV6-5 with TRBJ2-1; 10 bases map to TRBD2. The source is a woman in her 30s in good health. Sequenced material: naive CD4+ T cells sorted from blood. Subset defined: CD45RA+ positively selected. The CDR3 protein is CASSSSGSGYNEQFF. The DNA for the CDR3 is TGTGCCAGCAGTTCTAGCGGGAGCGGATACAATGAGCAGTTCTTC.